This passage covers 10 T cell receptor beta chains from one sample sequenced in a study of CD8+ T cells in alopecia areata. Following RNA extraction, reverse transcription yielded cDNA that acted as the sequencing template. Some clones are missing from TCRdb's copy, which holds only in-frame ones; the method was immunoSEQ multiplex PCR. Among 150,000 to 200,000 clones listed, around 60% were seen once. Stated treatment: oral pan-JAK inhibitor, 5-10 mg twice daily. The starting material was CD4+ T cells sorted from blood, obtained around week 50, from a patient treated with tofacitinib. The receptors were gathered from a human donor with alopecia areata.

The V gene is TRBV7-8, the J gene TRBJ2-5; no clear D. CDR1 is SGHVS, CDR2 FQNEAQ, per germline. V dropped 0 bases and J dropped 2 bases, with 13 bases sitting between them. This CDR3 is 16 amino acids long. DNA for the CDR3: TGTGCCAGCAGCTTAGCGCCCGGGTTGGTTCAAGAGACCCAGTACTTC. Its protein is CASSLAPGLVQETQYF.

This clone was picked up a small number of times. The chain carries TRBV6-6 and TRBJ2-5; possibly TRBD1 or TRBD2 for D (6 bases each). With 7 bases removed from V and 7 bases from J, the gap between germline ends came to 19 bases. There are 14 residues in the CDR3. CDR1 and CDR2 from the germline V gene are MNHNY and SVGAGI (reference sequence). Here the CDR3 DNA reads TGTGCCAGCAAGCTCCCCGGGGGCGGCGGGACCCAGTACTTC. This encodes CASKLPGGGGTQYF.

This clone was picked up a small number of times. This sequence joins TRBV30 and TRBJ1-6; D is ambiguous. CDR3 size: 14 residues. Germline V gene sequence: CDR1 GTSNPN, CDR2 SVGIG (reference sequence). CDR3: CALGGRGNNSPLHF. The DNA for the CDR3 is TGTGCATTGGGCGGCCGAGGGAATAATTCACCCCTCCACTTT.

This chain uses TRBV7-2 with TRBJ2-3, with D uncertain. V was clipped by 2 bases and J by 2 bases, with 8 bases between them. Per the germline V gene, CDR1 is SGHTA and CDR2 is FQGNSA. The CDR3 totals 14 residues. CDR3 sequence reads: CASSLLAATDTQYF. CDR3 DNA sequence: TGTGCCAGCAGCTTATTGGCGGCCACAGATACGCAGTATTTT.

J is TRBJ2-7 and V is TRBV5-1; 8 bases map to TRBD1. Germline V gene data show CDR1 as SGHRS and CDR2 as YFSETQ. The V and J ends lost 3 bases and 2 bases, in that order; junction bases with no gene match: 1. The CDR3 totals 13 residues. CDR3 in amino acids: CASSWDRTYEQYF. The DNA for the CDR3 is TGCGCCAGCAGCTGGGACAGGACCTACGAGCAGTACTTC.

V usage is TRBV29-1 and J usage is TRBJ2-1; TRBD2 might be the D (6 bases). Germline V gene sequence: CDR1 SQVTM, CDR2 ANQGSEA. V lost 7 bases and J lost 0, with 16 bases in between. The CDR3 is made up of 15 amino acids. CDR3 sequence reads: CSARSGPSSYNEQFF. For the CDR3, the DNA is TGCAGCGCCAGAAGCGGGCCGAGCTCCTACAATGAGCAGTTCTTC.

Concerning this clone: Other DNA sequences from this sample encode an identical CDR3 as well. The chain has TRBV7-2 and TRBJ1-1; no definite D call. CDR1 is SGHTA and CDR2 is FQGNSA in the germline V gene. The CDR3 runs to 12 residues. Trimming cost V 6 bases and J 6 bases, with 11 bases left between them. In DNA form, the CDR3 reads TGTGCCAGCAGGTCCGGGATTGCTGAAGCTTTCTTT. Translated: CASRSGIAEAFF.

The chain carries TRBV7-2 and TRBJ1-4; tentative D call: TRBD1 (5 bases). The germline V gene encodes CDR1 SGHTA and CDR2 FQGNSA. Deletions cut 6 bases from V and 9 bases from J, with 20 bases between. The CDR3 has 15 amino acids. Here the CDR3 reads CASSQRRDGRQKLFF. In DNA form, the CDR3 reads TGTGCCAGCAGTCAACGGAGGGACGGCAGGCAAAAACTGTTTTTT.

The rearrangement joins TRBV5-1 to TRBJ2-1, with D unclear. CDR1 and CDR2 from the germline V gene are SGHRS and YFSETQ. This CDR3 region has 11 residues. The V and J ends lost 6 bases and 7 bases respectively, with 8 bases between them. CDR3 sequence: CASTSGNEQFF. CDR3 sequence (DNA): TGCGCCAGCACTTCGGGTAATGAGCAGTTCTTC.

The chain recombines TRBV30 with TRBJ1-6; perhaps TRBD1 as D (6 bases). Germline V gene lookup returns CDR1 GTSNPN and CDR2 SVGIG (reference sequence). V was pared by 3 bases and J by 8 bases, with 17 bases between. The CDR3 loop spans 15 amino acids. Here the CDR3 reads CAWRSIGGMDSPLHF. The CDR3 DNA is TGTGCCTGGAGATCGATAGGGGGTATGGATTCACCCCTCCACTTT.